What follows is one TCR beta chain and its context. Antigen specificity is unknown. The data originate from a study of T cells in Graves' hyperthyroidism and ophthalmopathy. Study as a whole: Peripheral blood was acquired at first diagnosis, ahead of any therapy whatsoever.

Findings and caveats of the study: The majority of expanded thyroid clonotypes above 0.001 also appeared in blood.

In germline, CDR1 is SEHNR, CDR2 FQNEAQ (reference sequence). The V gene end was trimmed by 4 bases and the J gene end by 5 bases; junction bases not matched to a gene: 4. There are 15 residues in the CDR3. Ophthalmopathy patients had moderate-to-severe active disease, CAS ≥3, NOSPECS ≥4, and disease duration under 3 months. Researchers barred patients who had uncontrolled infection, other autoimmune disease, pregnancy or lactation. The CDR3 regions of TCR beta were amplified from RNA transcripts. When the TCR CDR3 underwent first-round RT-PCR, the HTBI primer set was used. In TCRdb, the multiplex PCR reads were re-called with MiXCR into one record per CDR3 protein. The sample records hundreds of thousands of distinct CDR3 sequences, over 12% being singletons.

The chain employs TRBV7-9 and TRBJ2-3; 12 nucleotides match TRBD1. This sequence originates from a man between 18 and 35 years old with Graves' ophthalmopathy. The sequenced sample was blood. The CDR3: CASSWGQGAEDTQYF. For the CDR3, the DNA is TGTGCCAGCAGCTGGGGACAGGGGGCAGAAGATACGCAGTATTTT.